These 23 T cell receptor beta chains came from one sample sequenced in a study of CD8+ T cells in alopecia areata (dated by TCRdb to 2017 to 2018). The method behind the library was the immunoSEQ multiplex PCR assay. RNA was extracted from all samples and reverse transcribed into cDNA as template for TCR sequencing. TCRdb's version of the immuneACCESS table is confined to in-frame rearrangements and falls short of the full clone set. An unresolved V gene accounts for under half of the shortfall where checked; the remainder is of unknown origin. For this sample the table gives some 240,000 clones, of which about three fifths were detected only once. The ten largest make up around 0.46% of the sample. Sample time point, as interpreted from the label and publication: baseline before oral tofacitinib. Sequenced here: CD4+ T cells sorted from blood, sampled at week 0. The receptors come from a human donor with alopecia areata.

The V call is TRBV5-1, the J call TRBJ1-5; D gene unclear. Germline CDR1 reads SGHRS; CDR2 reads YFSETQ. This CDR3 spans 15 amino acids. V shed 0 bases and J shed 5 bases, with 12 bases lying between them. The CDR3 sequence is CASSLDLGSHQPQHF. The CDR3 nucleotides are TGCGCCAGCAGCTTGGATTTGGGGTCCCATCAGCCCCAGCATTTT.

The CDR3 protein is CASSGKTGSYNEQFF. As DNA, the CDR3 is TGTGCCAGCAGCGGCAAAACTGGTTCCTACAATGAGCAGTTCTTC. The V gene is TRBV5-4, the J gene TRBJ2-1, with D hard to call. Germline assignment: CDR1 SGHNT and CDR2 YYREEE (reference sequence). CDR3 length: 15 residues. The ends were cut back, 4 bases at V and 1 base at J, with 12 bases in the middle. Supplemented by reference TRBV5-4 and TRBJ2-1, the full variable domain reads ETGVTQSPTHLIKTRGQQVTLRCSSQSGHNTVSWYQQALGQGPQFIFQYYREEENGRGNFPPRFSGLQFPNYSSELNVNALELDDSALYLCASSGKTGSYNEQFFGPGTRLTVL.

This clone was picked up a small number of times. The sample carries other DNA sequences with the same CDR3. The chain has TRBV2 and TRBJ2-3, with TRBD2 matching 12 bases. With 5 bases clipped from V and 0 bases from J, the junction kept 0 bases outside the gene matches. The germline CDR1 and CDR2 sequences are SNHLY and FYNNEI. This CDR3 contains 15 residues. CDR3 in DNA: TGTGCCAGCAGTCTAGCGGGGGGGAGCACAGATACGCAGTATTTT. Protein product: CASSLAGGSTDTQYF.

This clone turned up a few times. V usage is TRBV7-3 and J usage is TRBJ2-2; tentatively, D is TRBD1 or TRBD2 (6 bases each). The V gene lost 5 bases and the J gene lost 9 bases, with 19 bases spanning the gap. The CDR3 has 15 amino acids. Germline-derived CDR1 and CDR2 are SGHTA and FQGTGA. The CDR3 spells CASSTGGGNSRELFF. In DNA form, the CDR3 reads TGTGCCAGCAGCACTGGGGGCGGGAACTCAAGGGAGCTGTTTTTT.

The genes are TRBV4-1 and TRBJ1-1, with TRBD1 matching 10 bases. This CDR3 contains 15 residues. V was clipped by 4 bases and J by 4 bases; unmatched bases: 6. Looked up from germline, CDR1 is MGHRA and CDR2 is YSYEKL. The chain's CDR3 is CASSPPDRGSTEAFF. The CDR3 DNA follows: TGCGCCAGCAGCCCGCCGGACAGGGGGAGCACTGAAGCTTTCTTT.

The chain joins TRBV18 to TRBJ2-7, with D perhaps TRBD1 (5 bases). The CDR3 extends over 14 amino acids. Trimming stripped 1 base from V and 4 bases from J, with 11 bases between. Germline V CDR1 and CDR2: KGHSH, LQKENI. The chain's CDR3 is CASSPRTNEYEQYF. The CDR3 DNA reads as TGTGCCAGCTCACCACGGACAAATGAATACGAGCAGTACTTC. The full variable domain, with the rest looked up from reference TRBV18 and TRBJ2-7, is NAGVMQNPRHLVRRRGQEARLRCSPMKGHSHVYWYRQLPEEGLKFMVYLQKENIIDESGMPKERFSAEFPKEGPSILRIQQVVRGDSAAYFCASSPRTNEYEQYFGPGTRLTVT.

V usage is TRBV5-4 and J usage is TRBJ2-5; D is unclear. Germline values: CDR1 SGHNT, CDR2 YYREEE (reference sequence). Trimming took off 0 bases at V and 5 bases at J, with 11 bases between the two ends. The CDR3 spans 14 residues. The CDR3: CASSLDLSGETQYF. CDR3 coding DNA: TGTGCCAGCAGCTTGGACCTGTCCGGGGAGACCCAGTACTTC.

This chain joins TRBV18 and TRBJ1-2; a weak D match, TRBD1 (5 bases). The CDR3 totals 14 residues. V was cut by 3 bases and J by 2 bases, with 10 bases left in between. Germline assignment: CDR1 KGHSH and CDR2 LQKENI. The CDR3 spells CASSPQDKNYGYTF. The CDR3 bases are TGTGCCAGCTCACCGCAGGACAAGAACTATGGCTACACCTTC.

The rearrangement links TRBV20-1 to TRBJ1-2; the match to TRBD1 covers 8 bases. V lost 5 bases, J lost 8 bases, and 4 bases stayed unmatched. The germline gives CDR1 DFQATT, CDR2 SNEGSKA (reference sequence). This CDR3 is 11 amino acids long. DNA for the CDR3: TGCAGTGCTTCGACAGGGGCCGGCTACACCTTC. Its protein product is CSASTGAGYTF.

V usage is TRBV7-8 and J usage is TRBJ1-5; no clear D. The V end was cut by 1 base, the J end by 2 bases, with 6 bases between. The CDR3 has 14 amino acids. CDR1 is SGHVS and CDR2 is FQNEAQ in the germline V gene. This CDR3 is CASSLEVRNQPQHF. CDR3 coding DNA: TGTGCCAGCAGCTTAGAGGTACGCAATCAGCCCCAGCATTTT.

This clone appeared a few times. The CDR3 DNA follows: TGTGCCAGTAGTCCCATCGACGGTTTTGGGGAAAAACTGTTTTTT. Amino acid sequence: CASSPIDGFGEKLFF. This rearrangement joins TRBV19 to TRBJ1-4; D is unresolved. Germline CDR1 LNHDA, CDR2 SQIVND (reference sequence). The V gene lost 5 bases and the J gene lost 8 bases, with 18 bases spanning the gap. This CDR3 has 15 amino acids. The full variable domain, completed using reference TRBV19 and TRBJ1-4, is DGGITQSPKYLFRKEGQNVTLSCEQNLNHDAMYWYRQDPGQGLRLIYYSQIVNDFQKGDIAEGYSVSREKKESFPLTVTSAQKNPTAFYLCASSPIDGFGEKLFFGSGTQLSVL.

V gene TRBV7-9 combines with J gene TRBJ2-6, with D perhaps matching TRBD2 (5 bases). The CDR3 length is 16 residues. The germline V and J ends were trimmed by 7 bases and 6 bases, with 19 bases remaining between them. CDR1 and CDR2 from the germline V gene are SEHNR and FQNEAQ (reference sequence). The CDR3 reads CASTPRPEAVANVLTF. The CDR3 DNA is TGTGCCAGCACCCCACGACCGGAGGCAGTGGCCAACGTCCTGACTTTC.

V and J are TRBV5-1 and TRBJ2-7, with D perhaps matching TRBD2 (6 bases). V lost 4 bases, J lost 1 base, and 12 bases lay in between. This CDR3 contains 14 residues. CDR1 is SGHRS, CDR2 YFSETQ, per germline. CDR3 residues: CASSHGTSSYEQYF. CDR3 sequence (DNA): TGCGCCAGCAGCCACGGGACTTCGTCCTACGAGCAGTACTTC.

This rearrangement joins TRBV29-1 to TRBJ2-5; D is unclear. The better agreement between TRBJ2-7 and the DNA end casts doubt on the J call. This CDR3 has 16 residues. Germline V gene data show CDR1 as SQVTM and CDR2 as ANQGSEA. For the CDR3, the DNA is TGCAGCGTTGAAGTTAGGGTGTCACAACTACGTTACGAGCAGTACTTC. Protein: CSVEVRVSQLRYEQYF.

The chain links TRBV6-4 to TRBJ1-6, with D possibly TRBD1 on 6 matching bases. The CDR3 totals 17 residues. V was cut by 0 bases and J by 6 bases, with 15 bases left in between. The germline V gene encodes CDR1 MRHNA and CDR2 SNTAGT. Here the CDR3 DNA reads TGTGCCAGCAGTGACTCTCGGATACAGGGACGTAATTCACCCCTCCACTTT. It encodes CASSDSRIQGRNSPLHF.

V and J are TRBV10-3 and TRBJ2-7; D is undetermined. V was clipped by 3 bases and J by 4 bases, with 7 bases between them. This CDR3 spans 12 amino acids. Germline lookup yields CDR1 ENHRY and CDR2 SYGVKD. CDR3 in DNA: TGTGCCATCAGTGACCTGGGGTACGAGCAGTACTTC. Its translation: CAISDLGYEQYF.

The chain links TRBV7-3 to TRBJ1-1, with D hard to call. The CDR3 runs 16 residues. Germline CDR1 is SGHTA and CDR2 is FQGTGA. Trimming stripped 1 base from V and 6 bases from J, with 18 bases between. The CDR3 DNA reads as TGTGCCAGCAGCTTAATGGGCGGCCCCGGTATCGCTGAAGCTTTCTTT. It yields the protein CASSLMGGPGIAEAFF.

The J gene is TRBJ2-2, the V gene TRBV7-3; D gene unclear. Germline V CDR1 and CDR2: SGHTA, FQGTGA. The CDR3 has 14 residues. Trimming stripped 5 bases from V and 7 bases from J, with 14 bases between. The CDR3 spells CASSPPPGHGELFF. CDR3 in DNA: TGTGCCAGCAGCCCCCCCCCTGGGCACGGGGAGCTGTTTTTT.

The rearrangement uses TRBV6-5 and TRBJ2-5; no definite D call. CDR1 and CDR2 from the germline V gene are MNHEY and SVGAGI. V lost 8 bases and J 4 bases, leaving 8 bases between the germline ends. The CDR3 has 11 amino acids. CDR3 region: CASFIGETQYF. CDR3 DNA: TGTGCCAGCTTTATCGGAGAGACCCAGTACTTC.

V gene TRBV9 combines with J gene TRBJ1-1; tentatively, D is TRBD1 (5 bases). The V gene's germline CDR1 is SGDLS and CDR2 YYNGEE. V lost 3 bases and J lost 1, with 7 bases in between. CDR3 size: 13 residues. In DNA, the CDR3 is TGTGCCAGCAGCGCCAGGGAGAACACTGAAGCTTTCTTT. Translation: CASSARENTEAFF. The variable domain in full, completed from reference TRBV9 and TRBJ1-1, reads DSGVTQTPKHLITATGQRVTLRCSPRSGDLSVYWYQQSLDQGLQFLIQYYNGEERAKGNILERFSAQQFPDLHSELNLSSLELGDSALYFCASSARENTEAFFGQGTRLTVV.

This sequence joins TRBV30 and TRBJ2-1; tentatively, D is TRBD1 (5 bases). The germline CDR1 and CDR2 sequences are GTSNPN and SVGIG (reference sequence). Trimming removed 4 bases at V and 4 bases at J, with 14 bases between. The CDR3 loop spans 14 amino acids. The DNA of the CDR3 is TGTGCCTGGAAAACAGCAGGGTTGTACAATGAGCAGTTCTTC. Residues: CAWKTAGLYNEQFF.

The V gene is TRBV5-1, the J gene TRBJ1-1, with D unclear. This CDR3 has 14 amino acids. The V gene's germline CDR1 is SGHRS and CDR2 YFSETQ. Trimming removed 0 bases from V and 1 base from J, with 7 bases in between. Here the CDR3 DNA reads TGCGCCAGCAGCTTGGTGAAGGGGAACACTGAAGCTTTCTTT. It codes for CASSLVKGNTEAFF. Together with reference TRBV5-1 and TRBJ1-1, the CDR3 gives the full variable domain: KAGVTQTPRYLIKTRGQQVTLSCSPISGHRSVSWYQQTPGQGLQFLFEYFSETQRNKGNFPGRFSGRQFSNSRSEMNVSTLELGDSALYLCASSLVKGNTEAFFGQGTRLTVV.

The DNA of the CDR3 is TGTGCCAGCAGCTTTCTCGGACAGGAGAATGGCTACACCTTC. It specifies CASSFLGQENGYTF. The chain combines TRBV7-9 with TRBJ1-2; 7 bases fit TRBD1. Trimming took 3 bases from V and 6 from J; bases not matched to a gene: 7. This CDR3 region has 14 residues. Looked up from germline, CDR1 is SEHNR and CDR2 is FQNEAQ (reference sequence). Using reference TRBV7-9 and TRBJ1-2 for the parts outside the CDR3, the full variable domain is DTGVSQNPRHKITKRGQNVTFRCDPISEHNRLYWYRQTLGQGPEFLTYFQNEAQLEKSRLLSDRFSAERPKGSFSTLEIQRTEQGDSAMYLCASSFLGQENGYTFGSGTRLTVV.